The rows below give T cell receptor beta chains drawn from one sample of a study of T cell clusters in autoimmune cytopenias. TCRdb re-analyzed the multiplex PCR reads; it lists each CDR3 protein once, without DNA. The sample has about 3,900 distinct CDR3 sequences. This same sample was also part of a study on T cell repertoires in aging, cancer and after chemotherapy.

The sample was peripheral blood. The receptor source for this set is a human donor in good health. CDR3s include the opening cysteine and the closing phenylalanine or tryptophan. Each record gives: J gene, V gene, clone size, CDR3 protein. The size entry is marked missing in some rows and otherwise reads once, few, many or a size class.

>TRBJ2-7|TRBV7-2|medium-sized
CASNLPSISYEQYF
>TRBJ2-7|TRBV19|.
CASSTSSGSLGEQYF
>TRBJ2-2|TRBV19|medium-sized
CASSIALAGAAGELFF
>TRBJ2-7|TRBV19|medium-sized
CASSIGRYSYEQYF
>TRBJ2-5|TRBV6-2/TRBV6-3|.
CASSYWDREGETQYF
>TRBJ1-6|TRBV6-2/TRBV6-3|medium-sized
CASSYGGSNVYNSPLHF
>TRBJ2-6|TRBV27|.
CASSFFLGSGANVLTF
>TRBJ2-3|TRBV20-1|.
CSAVTGDGTDTQYF
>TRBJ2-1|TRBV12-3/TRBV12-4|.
CASSFNNEQFF
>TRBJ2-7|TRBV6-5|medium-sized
CASSYEGLAYEQYF
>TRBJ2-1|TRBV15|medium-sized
CATSRDSPPAADEQFF
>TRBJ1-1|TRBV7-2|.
CASSLNPPPRVVNRWTEAFF
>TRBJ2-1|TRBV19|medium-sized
CASSKTGVRSNEQFF
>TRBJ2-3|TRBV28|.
CASSFHRSTDTQYF
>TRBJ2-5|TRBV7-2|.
CASSSLQGAVQETQYF
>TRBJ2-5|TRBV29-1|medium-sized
CSVEGRGPETQYF
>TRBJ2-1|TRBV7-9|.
CASSLWGNHYNEQFF
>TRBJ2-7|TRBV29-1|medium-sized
CSAGQGLYYEQYF
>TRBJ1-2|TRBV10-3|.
CAISESVPHYGYTF
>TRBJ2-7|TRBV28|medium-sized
CASSSGLRLEQYF
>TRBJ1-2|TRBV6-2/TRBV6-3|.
CASLIGGQTLYGYTF
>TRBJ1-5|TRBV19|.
CASSLPGSGSNNQPQHF
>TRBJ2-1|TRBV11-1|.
CASSLPGVHEQFF
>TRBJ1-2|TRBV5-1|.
CASSLTGGAGYTF
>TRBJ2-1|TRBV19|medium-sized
CASSMGYNEQFF
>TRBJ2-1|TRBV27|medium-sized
CASSTSLSSYNEQFF
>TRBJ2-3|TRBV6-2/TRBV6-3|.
CASSGSESTDTQYF
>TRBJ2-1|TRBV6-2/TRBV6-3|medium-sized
CASSGAGGSNEQFF
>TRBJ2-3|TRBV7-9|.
CASSFGQGTDTQYF
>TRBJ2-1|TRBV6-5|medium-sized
CASSYGGRYNEQFF
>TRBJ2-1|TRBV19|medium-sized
CASSEIAGGPSYNEQFF
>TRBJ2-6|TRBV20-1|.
CSAIPPLSGANVLTF
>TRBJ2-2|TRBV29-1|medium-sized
CSAGHNTGELFF
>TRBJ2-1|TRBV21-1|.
CASSNRGLPCNEQFF
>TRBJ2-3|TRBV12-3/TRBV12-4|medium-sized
CASSLRGRGGDTQYF
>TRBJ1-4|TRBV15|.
CATRPRQGRPNEKLFF
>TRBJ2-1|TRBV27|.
CASSLSSGTGVYNEQFF
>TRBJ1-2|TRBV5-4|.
CASSRTRFYGYTF
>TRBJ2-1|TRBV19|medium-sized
CASSGVSSSYNEQFF
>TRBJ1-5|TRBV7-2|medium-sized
CASSLGGFQPQHF
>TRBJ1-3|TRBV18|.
CASSPLLDRVDTIYF